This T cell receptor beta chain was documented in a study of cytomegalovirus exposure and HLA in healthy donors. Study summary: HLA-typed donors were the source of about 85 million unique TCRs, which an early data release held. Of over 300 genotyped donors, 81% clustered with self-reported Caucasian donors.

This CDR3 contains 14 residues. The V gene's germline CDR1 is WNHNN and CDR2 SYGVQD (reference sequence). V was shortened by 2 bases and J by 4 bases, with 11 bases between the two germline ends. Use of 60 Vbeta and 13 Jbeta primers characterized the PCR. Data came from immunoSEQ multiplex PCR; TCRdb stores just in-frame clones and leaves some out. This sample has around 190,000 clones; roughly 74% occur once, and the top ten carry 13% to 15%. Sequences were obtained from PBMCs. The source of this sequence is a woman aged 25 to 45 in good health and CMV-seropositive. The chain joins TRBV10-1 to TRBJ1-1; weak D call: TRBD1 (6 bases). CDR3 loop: CASSERFRGTEAFF. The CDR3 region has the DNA TGCGCCAGCAGTGAGCGGTTCAGGGGCACTGAAGCTTTCTTT.